The 26 T cell receptor beta chains in this list originate from one sample, sequenced in a study of radiotherapy plus CTLA-4 blockade in lung cancer. TCRdb keeps only in-frame clones here, not all; method: immunoSEQ multiplex PCR. Of some 18,000 clones listed, approximately 85% are singletons. Sequencing was performed on peripheral blood, taken from a patient treated with radiotherapy plus ipilimumab. These receptors originate from a human donor with non-small cell lung cancer whose response to radiotherapy plus ipilimumab could not be evaluated.

The V gene is TRBV4-3, the J gene TRBJ1-6; D unresolved. The CDR3 runs 15 residues. In germline, CDR1 is LGHNA, CDR2 YSLEER. Trimming cost V 1 base and J 5 bases, with 9 bases left between them. The CDR3 DNA is TGCGCCAGCAGCCAAGGGGTAGCTAATAATTCACCCCTCCACTTT. It is translated as CASSQGVANNSPLHF.

V and J are TRBV19 and TRBJ1-2, with D possibly being TRBD1 (5 bases). Germline loops: CDR1 LNHDA, CDR2 SQIVND (reference sequence). This CDR3 is built from 13 residues. The V and J ends lost 7 bases and 2 bases respectively, with 11 bases between them. This CDR3 is CASNRLGNYGYTF. In DNA form, the CDR3 reads TGTGCCAGTAACAGGCTTGGAAACTATGGCTACACCTTC.

Written as DNA, the CDR3 is TGTGCCAGCAGTCCGCGGACAGTCCGGGAGCTGTTTTTT. Its protein is CASSPRTVRELFF. The J gene is TRBJ2-2, the V gene TRBV6-5, with D possibly TRBD1 on 6 matching bases. This CDR3 has 13 residues. The germline V gene has CDR1 MNHEY and CDR2 SVGAGI. V lost 5 bases and J 9 bases, leaving 13 bases between the germline ends.

This clone was counted a single time. The CDR3 DNA reads TGTGCCAGCTCACCACCTGGCGCGGGAGTAACGCAGTACTTC. Translation: CASSPPGAGVTQYF. The chain is built from TRBV18 and TRBJ2-7; 7 nucleotides agree with TRBD2. The CDR3 sequence is 14 residues long. With 0 bases clipped from V and 9 bases from J, the junction kept 8 bases outside the gene matches. Germline loops: CDR1 KGHSH, CDR2 LQKENI.

The J gene is TRBJ2-3, the V gene TRBV19; maybe TRBD1 (6 bases). V shed 8 bases and J shed 2 bases, with 20 bases lying between them. This CDR3 is 16 amino acids long. Germline CDR1 reads LNHDA; CDR2 reads SQIVND (reference sequence). The CDR3 sequence is CASGLGSDRPTDTQYF. The CDR3 coding sequence is TGTGCCAGTGGCCTGGGGTCGGACAGACCCACAGATACGCAGTATTTT.

The chain employs TRBV4-2 and TRBJ2-3; D not resolved. The CDR3 is 13 amino acids. The V end lost 1 base, the J end lost 5 bases, and 7 bases lay between the germline ends. Germline loops: CDR1 LGHNA, CDR2 YNFKEQ. The CDR3 here is CASSQATGDTQYF. The CDR3 coding sequence is TGTGCCAGCAGCCAAGCTACGGGAGATACGCAGTATTTT.

This clone turned up a few times. The gene calls are TRBV7-2 and TRBJ1-5; TRBD1 matches at 12 bases. Germline trimming cut 1 base from V and 10 bases from J; bases unmatched to any gene: 11. Germline V lookup: CDR1 SGHTA, CDR2 FQGNSA. CDR3 length: 17 residues. The CDR3 here is CASSLGGTGGIISPQHF. The CDR3 DNA is TGTGCCAGCAGCTTAGGGGGGACAGGGGGCATCATCAGCCCCCAGCATTTT.

The chain employs TRBV29-1 and TRBJ2-7, with a weak D call TRBD1 (6 bases). This CDR3 spans 13 amino acids. Trimming took 7 bases from V and 0 from J, leaving 13 bases between them. The V gene's germline CDR1 is SQVTM and CDR2 ANQGSEA. CDR3 DNA: TGCAGCGCCGACAGGCACAGCTCCTACGAGCAGTACTTC. Translated: CSADRHSSYEQYF.

V usage is TRBV18 and J usage is TRBJ2-3; TRBD1 is a possible D gene (6 bases). Germline V gene data show CDR1 as KGHSH and CDR2 as LQKENI. V lost 4 bases, J lost 2 bases, and 16 bases lay in between. The CDR3 is 16 residues long. The CDR3: CASSLTTTGSTDTQYF. The CDR3 coding sequence is TGTGCCAGCTCACTAACCACTACAGGGTCCACAGATACGCAGTATTTT.

The chain uses TRBV27 and TRBJ2-7; 7 nucleotides match TRBD2. Trimming removed 2 bases from V and 4 bases from J; junction bases left unmatched: 8. The germline V gene has CDR1 MNHEY and CDR2 SMNVEV (reference sequence). This CDR3 region has 15 residues. CDR3 protein: CASSLLGGPLYEQYF. CDR3 DNA: TGTGCCAGCAGTTTACTGGGAGGGCCGTTGTACGAGCAGTACTTC.

This sequence joins TRBV19 and TRBJ2-7, with D uncertain. In germline, CDR1 is LNHDA, CDR2 SQIVND (reference sequence). V was shortened by 3 bases and J by 0 bases, with 9 bases between the two germline ends. This CDR3 has 14 amino acids. In DNA, the CDR3 is TGTGCCAGTAGTATGGCCGGGTTCTCCTACGAGCAGTACTTC. Its protein product is CASSMAGFSYEQYF.

The chain links TRBV29-1 to TRBJ2-3, with unresolved D. V lost 0 bases and J lost 3, with 7 bases in between. The germline gives CDR1 SQVTM, CDR2 ANQGSEA. The CDR3 runs 13 residues. CDR3 sequence reads: CSVEERSTDTQYF. DNA of the CDR3: TGCAGCGTTGAAGAACGGTCGACAGATACGCAGTATTTT.

The chain joins TRBV6-1 to TRBJ2-1, with 7 bases that match TRBD2. From germline, CDR1 is MNHNS and CDR2 SASEGT. The V gene end was trimmed by 6 bases and the J gene end by 9 bases; junction bases not matched to a gene: 8. The CDR3 has 13 amino acids. Here the CDR3 DNA reads TGTGCCAGCAGCCCCACTAGCGTCAGTGAGCAGTTCTTC. Translating it yields CASSPTSVSEQFF.

Details on this clone: Relative to the germline gene, one junction end is altered; a read error may explain this. The rearrangement links TRBV4-1 to TRBJ1-4; 7 bases agree with TRBD1. The CDR3 has 16 residues. Germline V gene sequence: CDR1 MGHRA, CDR2 YSYEKL. CDR3 bases: TGCGCCAGCAGCATAGGGGACAGCCCTACTACTGAAAAACTGTTTTTT. It is translated as CASSIGDSPTTEKLFF.

This rearrangement joins TRBV27 to TRBJ2-7; D not resolved. This CDR3 is built from 14 residues. Between the trimmed V and J ends, which lost 2 bases and 0 bases, there was a span of 8 bases. The germline V gene encodes CDR1 MNHEY and CDR2 SMNVEV (reference sequence). The CDR3 DNA reads TGTGCCAGCAGTTTAAATGCGGCCTCCTACGAGCAGTACTTC. It is translated as CASSLNAASYEQYF.

This clone was picked up one time. The chain combines TRBV7-6 with TRBJ2-5; D not certain. This CDR3 contains 13 residues. Germline V lookup: CDR1 SGHVS, CDR2 FNYEAQ. V lost 1 base and J lost 7, with 10 bases in between. CDR3 in DNA: TGTGCCAGCAGCTTAGGCTACCCGGGGACCCAGTACTTC. Residues: CASSLGYPGTQYF. Complete variable domain (other parts from reference TRBV7-6 and TRBJ2-5): GAGVSQSPRYKVTKRGQDVALRCDPISGHVSLYWYRQALGQGPEFLTYFNYEAQQDKSGLPNDRFSAERPEGSISTLTIQRTEQRDSAMYRCASSLGYPGTQYFGPGTRLLVL.

The chain is built from TRBV4-2 and TRBJ1-2, with D possibly being TRBD1 (5 bases). Germline lookup yields CDR1 LGHNA and CDR2 YNFKEQ. Trimming cost V 1 base and J 4 bases, with 16 bases left between them. The CDR3 covers 16 residues. CDR3 protein: CASSQGPRGLSYGYTF. CDR3 coding DNA: TGTGCCAGCAGCCAAGGTCCGCGGGGGTTGAGCTATGGCTACACCTTC.

V and J are TRBV27 and TRBJ2-1, with 7 positions matching TRBD2. The CDR3 loop spans 15 amino acids. Losses at the gene ends were 6 bases for V and 1 base for J; bases not matched to a gene: 6. The germline CDR1 and CDR2 sequences are MNHEY and SMNVEV (reference sequence). CDR3 nucleotide sequence: TGTGCCAGCAGGGGTGGGCGGGAGTCCTACAATGAGCAGTTCTTC. This encodes CASRGGRESYNEQFF.

The J gene is TRBJ1-1, the V gene TRBV28; 7 bases are a match to TRBD1. V lost 5 bases, J lost 1 base, and 4 bases stayed unmatched. Germline V gene lookup returns CDR1 MDHEN and CDR2 SYDVKM. This CDR3 is 14 amino acids long. CDR3 in amino acids: CASSHGDRNTEAFF. CDR3 in DNA: TGTGCCAGCAGTCACGGGGACAGGAACACTGAAGCTTTCTTT.

The genes are TRBV11-2 and TRBJ2-1; a weak D match, TRBD2 (6 bases). V lost 1 base, J lost 9 bases, and 10 bases lay in between. Germline V CDR1 and CDR2: SGHAT, FQNNGV. CDR3 length: 13 residues. The CDR3 loop is CASSLAVSGEQFF. In DNA, the CDR3 is TGTGCCAGCAGCTTAGCGGTTAGCGGTGAGCAGTTCTTC.

The chain employs TRBV13 and TRBJ1-2; 8 nucleotides match TRBD1. The germline V gene has CDR1 PRHDT and CDR2 FYEKMQ (reference sequence). This CDR3 comprises 15 residues. V dropped 2 bases and J dropped 0; count of bases not matched to a gene: 2. CDR3 residues: CASSLRDRTNYGYTF. In DNA form, the CDR3 reads TGTGCCAGCAGCTTAAGGGACAGGACTAACTATGGCTACACCTTC.

The rearrangement links TRBV11-2 to TRBJ2-7; the match to TRBD1 covers 11 bases. V lost 4 bases to trimming and J lost 4 bases; unmatched junction nucleotides: 6. Germline lookup yields CDR1 SGHAT and CDR2 FQNNGV. The CDR3 consists of 15 residues. DNA of the CDR3: TGTGCCAGCAGCTCCCGGGACAGGGGGTTGTACGAGCAGTACTTC. This codes for CASSSRDRGLYEQYF.

The chain combines TRBV5-8 with TRBJ2-6; D may be TRBD1 (6 bases). The CDR3 sequence is 17 residues long. V was clipped by 4 bases and J by 4 bases, with 18 bases between them. Germline V CDR1 and CDR2: SGHTS, YDEGEE. The DNA for the CDR3 is TGTGCCAGCAGCCCGGGACACAGGCTCTCCGGGGCCAACGTCCTGACTTTC. Translating gives CASSPGHRLSGANVLTF.

The chain has TRBV2 and TRBJ2-1, with 12 bases identical to TRBD2. With 7 bases clipped from V and 6 bases from J, the junction kept 7 bases outside the gene matches. The germline V gene has CDR1 SNHLY and CDR2 FYNNEI. This CDR3 contains 15 residues. The CDR3 DNA sequence: TGTGCCAGCAACCCGCTAGCGGGAGGGACCAATGAGCAGTTCTTC. Protein sequence: CASNPLAGGTNEQFF. The complete variable domain, with remaining parts taken from reference TRBV2 and TRBJ2-1, reads EPEVTQTPSHQVTQMGQEVILRCVPISNHLYFYWYRQILGQKVEFLVSFYNNEISEKSEIFDDQFSVERPDGSNFTLKIRSTKLEDSAMYFCASNPLAGGTNEQFFGPGTRLTVL.

The chain uses TRBV5-1 and TRBJ2-5; TRBD2 aligns across 14 bases. V lost 3 bases, J lost 4 bases, and 5 bases stayed unmatched. The CDR3 is made up of 16 amino acids. Germline values: CDR1 SGHRS, CDR2 YFSETQ. The CDR3 DNA reads as TGCGCCAGCAGCTCCCCCGGACTAGCGGGAGGAGAGACCCAGTACTTC. This translates into CASSSPGLAGGETQYF.

CDR3 loop: CASSPWGAGGGETQYF. CDR3 bases: TGCGCCAGCAGCCCCTGGGGAGCGGGAGGCGGAGAGACCCAGTACTTC. The chain combines TRBV4-1 with TRBJ2-5; 9 bases are a match to TRBD2. V lost 4 bases, J lost 4 bases, and 10 bases stayed unmatched. CDR1 and CDR2 (germline): MGHRA, YSYEKL. The CDR3 totals 16 residues.